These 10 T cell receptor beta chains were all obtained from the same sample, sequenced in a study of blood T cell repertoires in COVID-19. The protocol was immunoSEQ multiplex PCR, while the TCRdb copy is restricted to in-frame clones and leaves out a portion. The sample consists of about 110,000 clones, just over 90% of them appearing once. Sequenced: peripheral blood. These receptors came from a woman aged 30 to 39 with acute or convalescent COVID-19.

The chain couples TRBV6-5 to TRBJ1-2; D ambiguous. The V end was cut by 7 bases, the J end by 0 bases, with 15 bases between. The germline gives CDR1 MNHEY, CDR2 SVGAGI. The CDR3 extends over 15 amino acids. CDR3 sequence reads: CASIGRLLANYGYTF. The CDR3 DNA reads TGTGCCAGCATTGGAAGACTACTAGCTAACTATGGCTACACCTTC.

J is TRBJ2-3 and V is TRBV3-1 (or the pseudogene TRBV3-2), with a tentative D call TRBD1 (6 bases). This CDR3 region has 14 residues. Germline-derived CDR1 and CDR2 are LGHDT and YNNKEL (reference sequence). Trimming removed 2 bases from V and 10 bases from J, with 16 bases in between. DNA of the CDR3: TGTGCCAGCAGCCAAAACCGTGAAGGGGGTTCGCAGTATTTT. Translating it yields CASSQNREGGSQYF.

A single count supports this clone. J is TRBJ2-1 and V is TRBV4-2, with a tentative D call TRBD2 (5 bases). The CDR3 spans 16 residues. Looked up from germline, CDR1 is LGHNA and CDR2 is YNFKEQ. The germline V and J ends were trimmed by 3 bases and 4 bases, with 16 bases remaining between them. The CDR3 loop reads CASSQGGSSWYNEQFF. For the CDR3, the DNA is TGTGCCAGCAGCCAGGGTGGTTCTAGCTGGTACAATGAGCAGTTCTTC.

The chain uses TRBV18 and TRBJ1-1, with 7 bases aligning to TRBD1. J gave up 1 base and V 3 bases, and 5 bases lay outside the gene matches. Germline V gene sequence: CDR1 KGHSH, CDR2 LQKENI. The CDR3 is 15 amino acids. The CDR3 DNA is TGTGCCAGCTCACCGTCGACAGGGAAGAACACTGAAGCTTTCTTT. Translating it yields CASSPSTGKNTEAFF.

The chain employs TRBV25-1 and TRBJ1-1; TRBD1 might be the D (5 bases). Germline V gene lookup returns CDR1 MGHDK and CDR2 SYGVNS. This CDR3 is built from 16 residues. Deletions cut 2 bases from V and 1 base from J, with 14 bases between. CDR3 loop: CASSEALGLRNTEAFF. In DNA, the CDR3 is TGTGCCAGCAGTGAAGCACTGGGACTCCGGAACACTGAAGCTTTCTTT.

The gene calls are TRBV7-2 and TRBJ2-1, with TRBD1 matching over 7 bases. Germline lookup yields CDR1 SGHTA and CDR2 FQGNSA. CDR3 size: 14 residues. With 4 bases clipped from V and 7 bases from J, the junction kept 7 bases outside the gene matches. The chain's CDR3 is CASSSWTGKNEQFF. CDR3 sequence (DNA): TGTGCCAGCAGCTCCTGGACAGGCAAAAATGAGCAGTTCTTC.

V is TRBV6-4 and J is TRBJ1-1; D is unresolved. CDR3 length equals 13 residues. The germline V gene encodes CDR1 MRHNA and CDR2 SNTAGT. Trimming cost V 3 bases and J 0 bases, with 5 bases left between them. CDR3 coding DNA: TGTGCCAGCAGTGAGTTCTTGAACACTGAAGCTTTCTTT. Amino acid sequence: CASSEFLNTEAFF.

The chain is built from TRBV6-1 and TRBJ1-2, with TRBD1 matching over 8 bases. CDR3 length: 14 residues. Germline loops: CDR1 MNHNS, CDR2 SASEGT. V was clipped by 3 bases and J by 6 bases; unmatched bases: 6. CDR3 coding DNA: TGTGCCAGCAGTGACAGGGGGCGCGAGGATGGCTACACCTTC. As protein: CASSDRGREDGYTF.

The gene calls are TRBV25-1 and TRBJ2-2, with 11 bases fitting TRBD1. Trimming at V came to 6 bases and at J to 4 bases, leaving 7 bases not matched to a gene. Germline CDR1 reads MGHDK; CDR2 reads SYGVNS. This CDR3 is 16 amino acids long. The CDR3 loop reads CASRVSGTGGTGELFF. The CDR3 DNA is TGTGCCAGCAGAGTTTCCGGGACAGGGGGCACCGGGGAGCTGTTTTTT.

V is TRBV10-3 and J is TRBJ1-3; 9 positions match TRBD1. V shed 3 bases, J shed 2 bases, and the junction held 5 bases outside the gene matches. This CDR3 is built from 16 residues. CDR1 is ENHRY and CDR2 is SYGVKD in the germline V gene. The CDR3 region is CAISDRQGVAGNTIYF. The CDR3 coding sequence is TGTGCCATCAGTGATAGACAGGGGGTAGCTGGAAACACCATATATTTT.